The clone carrying this T cell receptor beta chain was detected many times. TCR beta CDR3 region amplification was performed from RNA transcripts. The study used the HTBI primer set for a first-round RT-PCR of the TCR CDR3. TCRdb passed the multiplex PCR reads through MiXCR, listing each CDR3 protein once. The data contain about 35,000 distinct CDR3 sequences, roughly 50% of them seen just once; the ten biggest clones take up about 6.2%. Patients were aged 18 to 65, had disease duration under 2 months, and had newly diagnosed hyperthyroidism. It was 10 ml of fresh peripheral blood that supplied the PBMCs. The entry originates in a study of T cells in Graves' hyperthyroidism and ophthalmopathy. V was clipped by 1 base and J by 0 bases, with 3 bases between them. The germline V gene encodes CDR1 SGHAT and CDR2 FQNNGV. This CDR3 comprises 13 residues.

This chain connects TRBV11-2 to TRBJ1-1; no firm D call. Sequences were obtained from blood. The receptor was derived from a woman aged 50 to 60 with Graves' hyperthyroidism that later progressed to Graves' ophthalmopathy. The CDR3, as DNA: TGTGCCAGCAGCTTAGGGATGAACACTGAAGCTTTCTTT. Translated, it gives CASSLGMNTEAFF.